The 25 T cell receptor beta chains presented below share a single source sample, sequenced in a study of blood T cell repertoires in COVID-19. Assay: immunoSEQ multiplex PCR; the TCRdb copy retains only in-frame clones and omits some. The sample includes just over 150,000 clones, 80% to 90% of them seen just once. What was sequenced was peripheral blood. These receptor sequences come from a woman in her forties or fifties with acute or convalescent COVID-19.

The V gene is TRBV2, the J gene TRBJ2-7; 9 bases map to TRBD1. The CDR3 contains 13 residues. The V gene's germline CDR1 is SNHLY and CDR2 FYNNEI. V shed 3 bases, J shed 7 bases, and the junction held 4 bases outside the gene matches. The CDR3 DNA is TGTGCCAGCAGTGACGGGACAGGGCGAGAGCAGTACTTC. Residues: CASSDGTGREQYF.

CDR3 residues: CATRPRGQMNTEAFF. DNA for the CDR3: TGTGCCACCCGCCCGAGGGGACAAATGAACACTGAAGCTTTCTTT. The chain uses TRBV6-2 or TRBV6-3 and TRBJ1-1; maybe TRBD1 (6 bases). The CDR3 runs to 15 residues. Germline V gene data show CDR1 as MNHEY and CDR2 as SVGEGT. Trimming cost V 10 bases and J 0 bases, with 18 bases left between them.

The chain combines TRBV5-1 with TRBJ2-3; D is perhaps TRBD2 (5 bases). The germline V gene encodes CDR1 SGHRS and CDR2 YFSETQ. V gave up 3 bases and J gave up 1 base, with 9 bases separating them. The CDR3 is 14 amino acids. CDR3 amino acids: CASSSTRGTDTQYF. The DNA of the CDR3 is TGCGCCAGCAGCTCGACGCGGGGCACAGATACGCAGTATTTT.

The DNA of the CDR3 is TGCAGCGTCGAGGAGGGGGCAGCTTTCTTT. Protein sequence: CSVEEGAAFF. The genes are TRBV29-1 and TRBJ1-1; 7 positions match TRBD1. V gave up 6 bases and J gave up 10 bases; unmatched junction bases: 5. This CDR3 spans 10 amino acids. Germline CDR1 SQVTM, CDR2 ANQGSEA.

The rearrangement links TRBV19 to TRBJ2-3; D gene uncertain. V lost 5 bases to trimming and J lost 1 base, with 13 bases between them. Germline V CDR1 and CDR2: LNHDA, SQIVND (reference sequence). The CDR3 is made up of 15 amino acids. CDR3 in DNA: TGTGCCAGTAGTCCCAACATCCAAGGCACAGATACGCAGTATTTT. Translating gives CASSPNIQGTDTQYF.

The chain employs TRBV5-4 and TRBJ2-5; possibly TRBD2 for D (6 bases). Germline-derived CDR1 and CDR2 are SGHNT and YYREEE (reference sequence). Trimming shortened V by 0 bases and J by 5 bases, and 8 bases separated the two germline ends. The CDR3 consists of 13 residues. DNA for the CDR3: TGTGCCAGCAGCTTGGGCGGGAAGGAGACCCAGTACTTC. This encodes CASSLGGKETQYF.

The J gene is TRBJ1-3, the V gene TRBV4-3; 7 nucleotides match TRBD1. Germline V gives CDR1 LGHNA, CDR2 YSLEER. There are 17 residues in the CDR3. Trimming removed 1 base from V and 0 bases from J; junction bases left unmatched: 6. CDR3 DNA sequence: TGCGCCAGCAGCCAAGCACTGGGACAGCTCTCTGGAAACACCATATATTTT. This gives the protein CASSQALGQLSGNTIYF.

This chain links TRBV3-1 (or the pseudogene TRBV3-2) with TRBJ1-5; D is ambiguous. Trimming shortened V by 0 bases and J by 3 bases, and 3 bases separated the two germline ends. Germline CDR1 LGHDT, CDR2 YNNKEL (reference sequence). This CDR3 contains 13 residues. As DNA, the CDR3 is TGTGCCAGCAGCCAAGATTACAATCAGCCCCAGCATTTT. It encodes CASSQDYNQPQHF.

A single count supports this clone. V is TRBV12-3 or TRBV12-4 and J is TRBJ1-1; 7 nucleotides match TRBD1. Losses at the gene ends were 7 bases for V and 4 bases for J; bases not matched to a gene: 6. This CDR3 is 13 amino acids long. The CDR3 region has the DNA TGTGCCAGCACCCTACAGGGGAGCACTGAAGCTTTCTTT. Its translation is CASTLQGSTEAFF.

The gene calls are TRBV5-5 and TRBJ2-1, with D possibly being TRBD2 (6 bases). V lost 2 bases and J 3 bases, leaving 12 bases between the germline ends. The CDR3 sequence is 15 residues long. Per the germline V gene, CDR1 is SGHKS and CDR2 is YYEKEE (reference sequence). CDR3: CASSLTGENYNEQFF. The CDR3 DNA sequence: TGTGCCAGCAGCTTAACGGGAGAAAACTACAATGAGCAGTTCTTC.

This chain connects TRBV28 to TRBJ2-2, with D tentatively TRBD2 (6 bases). Germline V lookup: CDR1 MDHEN, CDR2 SYDVKM. CDR3 size: 15 residues. The V and J ends lost 6 bases and 5 bases respectively, with 16 bases between them. Here the CDR3 reads CASSPRRGRTGELFF. For the CDR3, the DNA is TGTGCCAGCAGCCCGAGGCGGGGTCGGACCGGGGAGCTGTTTTTT.

V is TRBV5-1 and J is TRBJ1-2, with TRBD1 identical over 7 bases. With 3 bases clipped from V and 4 bases from J, the junction kept 9 bases outside the gene matches. CDR1 SGHRS and CDR2 YFSETQ come from the germline V gene. The CDR3 has 15 residues. Here the CDR3 reads CASSSGRQGGYGYTF. The CDR3 DNA reads TGCGCCAGCAGCTCGGGCAGACAGGGTGGCTATGGCTACACCTTC.

This chain connects TRBV5-4 to TRBJ1-1, with 8 bases identical to TRBD1. This CDR3 has 17 amino acids. Germline CDR1 is SGHNT and CDR2 is YYREEE (reference sequence). V was pared by 5 bases and J by 1 base, with 13 bases of the junction left unmatched. This CDR3 reads CASSLDRGSVSNTEAFF. The CDR3 nucleotides are TGTGCCAGCAGTCTCGACAGGGGATCGGTTTCGAACACTGAAGCTTTCTTT.

The rearrangement links TRBV2 to TRBJ1-5, with TRBD1 matching 8 bases. CDR1 is SNHLY, CDR2 FYNNEI, per germline. The CDR3 has 14 amino acids. V was pared by 7 bases and J by 7 bases, with 9 bases of the junction left unmatched. The CDR3: CASTLQGAAQPQHF. The DNA of the CDR3 is TGTGCCAGCACGTTGCAGGGGGCAGCACAGCCCCAGCATTTT.

This clone was found a few times. V usage is TRBV7-2 and J usage is TRBJ2-7; D unclear. The V and J ends lost 1 base and 1 base respectively, with 11 bases between them. The CDR3 is 15 amino acids. CDR1 and CDR2 from the germline V gene are SGHTA and FQGNSA. The CDR3, as DNA: TGTGCCAGCAGCTTAGGGGCAGCTCAATCCTACGAGCAGTACTTC. This gives the protein CASSLGAAQSYEQYF.

In its sample, this clone was seen once. The chain has TRBV2 and TRBJ2-3; TRBD2 aligns across 7 bases. The CDR3 covers 15 residues. V gave up 5 bases and J gave up 5 bases; unmatched junction bases: 10. Germline CDR1 is SNHLY and CDR2 is FYNNEI. The CDR3 here is CASSWDYRGEDTQYF. CDR3 nucleotide sequence: TGTGCCAGCAGTTGGGACTATCGCGGGGAAGATACGCAGTATTTT.

The chain links TRBV15 to TRBJ1-2; 7 bases match TRBD1. The V gene's germline CDR1 is LNHNV and CDR2 YYDKDF (reference sequence). The junction had 5 bases not matched to a gene; V was cut back by 5 bases and J by 8 bases. The CDR3 covers 12 residues. DNA of the CDR3: TGTGCCACCAGCTCTCACAGGGGCGGCTACACCTTC. It codes for CATSSHRGGYTF.

The V gene is TRBV28, the J gene TRBJ2-2; 10 nucleotides align to TRBD2. J lost 5 bases, V lost 10 bases, and 4 bases had no gene match. There are 13 residues in the CDR3. Germline-derived CDR1 and CDR2 are MDHEN and SYDVKM. In nucleotides, the CDR3 is TGTGCCACCTCTAGCGGGAGTACCGGGGAGCTGTTTTTT. Translation: CATSSGSTGELFF.

Only a few counts were recorded for this clone. The V call is TRBV20-1, the J call TRBJ1-2; D remains ambiguous. Germline values: CDR1 DFQATT, CDR2 SNEGSKA (reference sequence). Trimming pared 3 bases from V and 6 bases from J, leaving 11 bases between. This CDR3 spans 12 amino acids. This chain's CDR3 is CSASSGMDGYTF. In nucleotides, the CDR3 is TGCAGTGCTAGTTCGGGGATGGATGGCTACACCTTC.

This clone was recorded a few times. V is TRBV4-2 and J is TRBJ1-2; 8 positions match TRBD1. CDR3 length: 14 amino acids. Germline V lookup: CDR1 LGHNA, CDR2 YNFKEQ. V was clipped by 1 base and J by 8 bases; unmatched bases: 6. The CDR3 is CASSQATGVGGYTF. The DNA for the CDR3 is TGTGCCAGCAGCCAAGCGACAGGGGTCGGCGGCTACACCTTC.

The chain uses TRBV6-2 or TRBV6-3 and TRBJ1-2; D might be TRBD1 (6 bases). This CDR3 spans 13 amino acids. Deletions cut 4 bases from V and 4 bases from J, with 10 bases between. Germline CDR1 and CDR2: MNHEY and SVGEGT. CDR3: CASSLQGPYGYTF. The CDR3 coding sequence is TGTGCCAGCAGTTTACAGGGACCCTATGGCTACACCTTC.

The chain employs TRBV27 and TRBJ2-7; D is ambiguous. The CDR3 loop spans 14 amino acids. From germline, CDR1 is MNHEY and CDR2 SMNVEV (reference sequence). Trimming pared 5 bases from V and 3 bases from J, leaving 14 bases between. CDR3 protein: CASSAPGRGYEQYF. The CDR3 coding sequence is TGTGCCAGCAGTGCGCCGGGTCGAGGCTACGAGCAGTACTTC.

The V and J genes are TRBV7-2 and TRBJ2-5; D might be TRBD2 (6 bases). The CDR3 extends over 13 amino acids. The germline V gene encodes CDR1 SGHTA and CDR2 FQGNSA. Trimming left V 9 bases short and J 7 bases short, with 18 bases between. For the CDR3, the DNA is TGTGCCAGTACGAGGGACTCGTCCGGGACCCAGTACTTC. Protein: CASTRDSSGTQYF.

V gene TRBV5-5 combines with J gene TRBJ2-2; perhaps TRBD2 as D (6 bases). Trimming left V 6 bases short and J 3 bases short, with 12 bases between. The V gene's germline CDR1 is SGHKS and CDR2 YYEKEE (reference sequence). This CDR3 has 14 amino acids. The CDR3 DNA follows: TGTGCCAGCATGGAGGGCCCTTACACCGGGGAGCTGTTTTTT. This translates into CASMEGPYTGELFF.

This chain connects TRBV19 to TRBJ2-7; TRBD1 matches 8 bases. Germline V gives CDR1 LNHDA, CDR2 SQIVND (reference sequence). CDR3 length equals 17 residues. Unmatched junction bases numbered 14, after V lost 7 bases and J lost 0 bases. CDR3 bases: TGTGCCAGTACCCCACCCGAGGGACAGGTTAGCTCCTACGAGCAGTACTTC. It is translated as CASTPPEGQVSSYEQYF.